This T cell receptor beta chain stems from a study of blood T cell repertoires in COVID-19. Overall study context: The origin of the acute and convalescent COVID-19 samples was the United States, Italy and Spain.

CDR3 size: 14 residues. Germline values: CDR1 LNHDA, CDR2 SQIVND (reference sequence). V shed 4 bases and J 3 bases; nucleotides not matched to a gene: 4. Recruits, aged roughly 18 to 100 years, lived in 25 or so US areas. Cohorts were determined from participant-reported clinical history. This clone occurred once. TCRdb's copy holds only in-frame clones and misses some; the assay was immunoSEQ multiplex PCR. The sample includes 350,000 to 400,000 clones, roughly 91% of them seen just once. The receptor was derived from a woman aged 18-29 years who had recovered from COVID-19. Sequenced input: PBMCs or T cells enriched from blood (not recorded which). The J gene is TRBJ1-2, the V gene TRBV19, with 8 bases fitting TRBD1. The CDR3 region is CASSTSGGHYGYTF. The CDR3 DNA reads TGTGCCAGTAGTACCTCAGGGGGCCACTATGGCTACACCTTC.